One sample yielded the 17 T cell receptor beta chains listed below, sequenced in a study of T cells after yellow fever vaccination. A single record per CDR3 protein comes from TCRdb applying MiXCR to the 5' RACE reads. The table lists under 55,000 distinct CDR3 sequences, 6.5% to 8% of them singletons. This material consisted of CD8+ T cells not binding an NS4B(214-222) dextramer, sorted from PBMCs, taken more than 40 days after the first yellow fever vaccination. These receptor sequences come from a man younger than 30 who received the YFV17D yellow fever vaccine.

This clonotype was seen only a few times. The chain links TRBV7-2 to TRBJ2-3; the D gene is possibly TRBD2 (5 bases). The length of the CDR3 is 13 residues. Trimming removed 4 bases at V and 5 bases at J, with 10 bases between. Germline CDR1 reads SGHTA; CDR2 reads FQGNSA. CDR3 sequence: CASSSPREDTQYF. The CDR3 region has the DNA TGTGCCAGCAGCTCGCCACGGGAAGATACGCAGTATTTT.

There are a few counts of this clonotype. The rearrangement uses TRBV7-9 and TRBJ1-1, with TRBD1 identical over 9 bases. Germline CDR1 SEHNR, CDR2 FQNEAQ (reference sequence). The length of the CDR3 is 17 residues. The J segment lost 0 bases and the V segment lost 3 bases, leaving 8 bases of the junction unmatched. This CDR3 reads CASSFSGDRAMNTEAFF. The DNA of the CDR3 is TGTGCCAGCAGCTTCTCCGGGGACAGGGCGATGAACACTGAAGCTTTCTTT. Full variable domain (missing parts from reference TRBV7-9 and TRBJ1-1): DTGVSQNPRHKITKRGQNVTFRCDPISEHNRLYWYRQTLGQGPEFLTYFQNEAQLEKSRLLSDRFSAERPKGSFSTLEIQRTEQGDSAMYLCASSFSGDRAMNTEAFFGQGTRLTVV.

The table lists this clonotype with many counts. The genes are TRBV11-1 and TRBJ1-2; 9 bases map to TRBD1. The CDR3 covers 20 residues. The junction had 19 bases not matched to a gene; V was cut back by 4 bases and J by 1 base. From germline, CDR1 is SGHAT and CDR2 FQDESV (reference sequence). CDR3 region: CASSSARTLDRGNSNYGYTF. In DNA form, the CDR3 reads TGTGCCAGCAGCTCAGCCCGGACTTTAGACAGGGGGAATAGTAACTATGGCTACACCTTC.

At least ten counts were recorded for this clonotype. The rearrangement links TRBV12-3 or TRBV12-4 to TRBJ1-5; D might be TRBD1 (5 bases). CDR3 length: 16 amino acids. The germline V and J ends were trimmed by 4 bases and 0 bases, with 13 bases remaining between them. CDR3 bases: TGTGCCAGCAGTTACGCAGGGACTTATAGCAATCAGCCCCAGCATTTT. Amino acid sequence: CASSYAGTYSNQPQHF.

This clonotype was seen a few times. This chain connects TRBV29-1 to TRBJ2-2; 8 positions agree with TRBD2. The CDR3 covers 15 residues. V gave up 3 bases and J gave up 5 bases; unmatched junction bases: 8. Germline CDR1 reads SQVTM; CDR2 reads ANQGSEA. CDR3: CSVEATSGPTGELFF. DNA for the CDR3: TGCAGCGTTGAGGCTACTAGCGGTCCTACCGGGGAGCTGTTTTTT.

This clonotype was recorded many times. The chain couples TRBV11-2 to TRBJ2-1; tentative D call: TRBD2 (6 bases). CDR3 size: 17 residues. Germline V CDR1 and CDR2: SGHAT, FQNNGV. V shed 2 bases and J shed 1 base, with 15 bases lying between them. Written as DNA, the CDR3 is TGTGCCAGCAGCTTAAAGATCGTCGGGGGTTCCTACAATGAGCAGTTCTTC. This translates into CASSLKIVGGSYNEQFF.

Ten or more counts support this clonotype. V usage is TRBV5-6 and J usage is TRBJ2-3, with 11 bases that match TRBD2. CDR1 is SGHDT, CDR2 YYEEEE, per germline. The CDR3 has 16 residues. V shed 0 bases, J shed 6 bases, and the junction held 6 bases outside the gene matches. CDR3 amino acids: CASSLATSGDVDTQYF. The CDR3 region has the DNA TGTGCCAGCAGCTTGGCGACTAGCGGGGATGTGGATACGCAGTATTTT.

This chain links TRBV20-1 with TRBJ1-1; D is undetermined. V lost 2 bases and J lost 0, with 4 bases in between. Germline V gives CDR1 DFQATT, CDR2 SNEGSKA (reference sequence). This CDR3 is 12 amino acids long. CDR3 nucleotide sequence: TGCAGTGCTAGACGATTGAACACTGAAGCTTTCTTT. Protein product: CSARRLNTEAFF.

V gene TRBV11-2 combines with J gene TRBJ1-1; weak D call: TRBD1 (6 bases). The CDR3 is made up of 12 amino acids. Trimming shortened V by 0 bases and J by 10 bases, and 9 bases separated the two germline ends. Germline CDR1 SGHAT, CDR2 FQNNGV. The CDR3 bases are TGTGCCAGCAGCTTAGATAGAGGGGGAGCTTTCTTT. Its translation: CASSLDRGGAFF.

The chain couples TRBV5-1 to TRBJ1-1; no firm D call. Deletions cut 4 bases from V and 6 bases from J, with 16 bases between. CDR1 and CDR2 (germline): SGHRS, YFSETQ. CDR3 length: 14 residues. CDR3 residues: CASSIGEWTSEAFF. DNA of the CDR3: TGCGCCAGCAGCATCGGGGAATGGACTTCTGAAGCTTTCTTT.

This clonotype was seen more than once but under ten times. This chain links TRBV19 with TRBJ2-7, with D tentatively TRBD1 or TRBD2 (6 bases each). V was shortened by 5 bases and J by 0 bases, with 14 bases between the two germline ends. The germline V gene has CDR1 LNHDA and CDR2 SQIVND (reference sequence). CDR3 length: 15 amino acids. The CDR3 loop is CASSAGHLSSYEQYF. The CDR3 DNA is TGTGCCAGTAGTGCGGGACACTTAAGCTCCTACGAGCAGTACTTC. The full variable domain, in which reference TRBV19 and TRBJ2-7 provide the parts outside the CDR3, is DGGITQSPKYLFRKEGQNVTLSCEQNLNHDAMYWYRQDPGQGLRLIYYSQIVNDFQKGDIAEGYSVSREKKESFPLTVTSAQKNPTAFYLCASSAGHLSSYEQYFGPGTRLTVT.

This clonotype was seen a few times. The chain couples TRBV20-1 to TRBJ2-7; TRBD1 matches 7 bases. Germline lookup yields CDR1 DFQATT and CDR2 SNEGSKA (reference sequence). There are 14 residues in the CDR3. V shed 0 bases and J 3 bases; nucleotides not matched to a gene: 5. For the CDR3, the DNA is TGCAGTGCTAGAGATAGGGACAGCCTCTACGAGCAGTACTTC. This gives the protein CSARDRDSLYEQYF.

To note about this clonotype: A single base separates this from a much larger clone, so it may be a read error. The chain joins TRBV29-1 to TRBJ1-1; D ambiguous. The CDR3 consists of 12 residues. Trimming took off 6 bases at V and 0 bases at J, with 8 bases between the two ends. Looked up from germline, CDR1 is SQVTM and CDR2 is ANQGSEA. CDR3 protein: CSVAIMNTEAFF. The CDR3 bases are TGCAGCGTCGCAATTATGAACACTGAAGCTTTCTTT. Supplemented by reference TRBV29-1 and TRBJ1-1, the full variable domain reads SAVISQKPSRDICQRGTSLTIQCQVDSQVTMMFWYRQQPGQSLTLIATANQGSEATYESGFVIDKFPISRPNLTFSTLTVSNMSPEDSSIYLCSVAIMNTEAFFGQGTRLTVV.

This clonotype was recorded at least ten times. The rearrangement uses TRBV6-5 and TRBJ1-1; the D gene is possibly TRBD1 (5 bases). V was cut by 0 bases and J by 5 bases, with 10 bases left in between. Germline CDR1 reads MNHEY; CDR2 reads SVGAGI. The CDR3 length is 14 residues. CDR3 coding DNA: TGTGCCAGCAGTTACTCGCCAGGACAAACTGAAGCTTTCTTT. Amino acids: CASSYSPGQTEAFF.

The sample holds many counts of this clonotype. The gene calls are TRBV4-3 and TRBJ2-1; the match to TRBD2 covers 10 bases. The trim removed 4 bases at V and 4 bases at J, leaving 4 bases unmatched. The germline V gene encodes CDR1 LGHNA and CDR2 YSLEER. The CDR3 contains 15 residues. The CDR3 sequence: CASSPGTSAYNEQFF. CDR3 bases: TGCGCCAGCAGCCCTGGGACTAGCGCGTACAATGAGCAGTTCTTC.

This chain uses TRBV6-2 or TRBV6-3 with TRBJ1-1; TRBD1 is a possible D gene (5 bases). This CDR3 contains 14 residues. Between the trimmed V and J ends, which lost 6 bases and 7 bases, there was a span of 18 bases. The germline gives CDR1 MNHEY, CDR2 SVGEGT. The CDR3 region is CASSYDEQEYEAFF. The CDR3 coding sequence is TGTGCCAGCAGCTACGACGAACAGGAGTATGAAGCTTTCTTT.

This clonotype was picked up many times. This rearrangement joins TRBV20-1 to TRBJ2-7; D might be TRBD1 (6 bases). With 3 bases removed from V and 7 bases from J, the gap between germline ends came to 25 bases. CDR1 and CDR2 from the germline V gene are DFQATT and SNEGSKA (reference sequence). CDR3 length: 16 residues. CDR3 bases: TGCAGTGCTAGTCGACCGGGCCCCAGGGGAGTAGCAGAGCAGTACGTC. Its translation: CSASRPGPRGVAEQYV.